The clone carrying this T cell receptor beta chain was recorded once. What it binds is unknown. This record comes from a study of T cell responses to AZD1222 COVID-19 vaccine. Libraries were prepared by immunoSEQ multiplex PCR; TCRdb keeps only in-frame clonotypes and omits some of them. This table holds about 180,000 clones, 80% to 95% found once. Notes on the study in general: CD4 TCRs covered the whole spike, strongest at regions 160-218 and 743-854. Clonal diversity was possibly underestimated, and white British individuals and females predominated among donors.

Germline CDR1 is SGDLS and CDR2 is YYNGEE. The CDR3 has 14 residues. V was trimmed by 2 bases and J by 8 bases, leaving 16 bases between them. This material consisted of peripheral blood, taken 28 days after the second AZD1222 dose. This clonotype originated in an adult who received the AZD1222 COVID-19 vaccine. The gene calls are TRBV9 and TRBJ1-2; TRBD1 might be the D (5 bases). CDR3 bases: TGTGCCAGCAGCGTCTCAGGCCTACCAGGGGGCTACACCTTC. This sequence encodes CASSVSGLPGGYTF.